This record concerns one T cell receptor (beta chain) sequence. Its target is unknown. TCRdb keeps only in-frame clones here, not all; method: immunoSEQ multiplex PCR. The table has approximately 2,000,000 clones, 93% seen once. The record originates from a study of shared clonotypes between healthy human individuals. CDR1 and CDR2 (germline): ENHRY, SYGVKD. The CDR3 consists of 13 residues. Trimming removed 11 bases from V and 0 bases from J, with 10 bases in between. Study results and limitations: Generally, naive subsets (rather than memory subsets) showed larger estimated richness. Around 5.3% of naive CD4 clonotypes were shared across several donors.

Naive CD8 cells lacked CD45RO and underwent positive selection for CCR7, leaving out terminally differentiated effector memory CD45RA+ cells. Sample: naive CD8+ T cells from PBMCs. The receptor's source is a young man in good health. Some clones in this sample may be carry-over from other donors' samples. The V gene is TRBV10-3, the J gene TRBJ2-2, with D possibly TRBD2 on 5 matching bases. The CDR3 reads CAVRGSNTGELFF. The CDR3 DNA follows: TGTGCCGTCCGGGGATCGAACACCGGGGAGCTGTTTTTT.